These 26 T cell receptor beta chains share one sample of origin, sequenced in a study of shared clonotypes between healthy human individuals. CD45RO negativity and positive selection for CCR7 defined naive CD8 cells, a population that excluded terminally differentiated effector memory CD45RA+ cells. Produced via immunoSEQ multiplex PCR; TCRdb's table is partial and in-frame only. The repertoire holds about 2,200,000 clones, about 92% seen once, with 1.5% to 2% in the top ten. Input material: naive CD8+ T cells from PBMCs. These receptors all come from a man aged 18 to 29 in good health. Some clones in this sample may be carry-over from other donors' samples.

In regard to this clone: The identical CDR3 is also encoded by other nucleotide sequences in the sample. This chain links TRBV9 with TRBJ2-7; TRBD1 matches at 9 bases. CDR1 SGDLS and CDR2 YYNGEE come from the germline V gene. Trimming cost V 0 bases and J 3 bases; bases outside gene matches: 4. The CDR3 spans 15 residues. The CDR3 coding sequence is TGTGCCAGCAGCGTAGGAGGGGACAGGGTCTACGAGCAGTACTTC. Encoded protein: CASSVGGDRVYEQYF.

This clone was seen once. This chain connects TRBV29-1 to TRBJ1-2; possibly TRBD1 for D (5 bases). This CDR3 contains 12 residues. Trimming took 6 bases from V and 7 from J, leaving 15 bases between them. CDR1 is SQVTM, CDR2 ANQGSEA, per germline. The CDR3, as DNA: TGCAGCGTCCCACGGGCGGGGCCTGGCTACACCTTC. Protein: CSVPRAGPGYTF.

The V gene is TRBV4-1, the J gene TRBJ2-3; tentatively, D is TRBD1 (5 bases). Between the trimmed V and J ends, which lost 2 bases and 6 bases, there was a span of 18 bases. The CDR3 contains 16 residues. Germline CDR1 is MGHRA and CDR2 is YSYEKL. The CDR3 region is CASSQYGHLQGDTQYF. DNA for the CDR3: TGCGCCAGCAGCCAATACGGACATCTCCAAGGGGATACGCAGTATTTT.

The chain links TRBV11-2 to TRBJ2-7; unclear D gene. V lost 7 bases and J lost 3, with 16 bases in between. CDR1 and CDR2 (germline): SGHAT, FQNNGV. There are 14 residues in the CDR3. Here the CDR3 reads CASNQRESYYEQYF. In DNA form, the CDR3 reads TGTGCCAGCAACCAACGTGAATCCTACTACGAGCAGTACTTC.

This chain uses TRBV27 with TRBJ1-1, with a possible D match to TRBD1 (6 bases). Deletions cut 1 base from V and 7 bases from J, with 22 bases between. The germline V gene encodes CDR1 MNHEY and CDR2 SMNVEV (reference sequence). There are 17 residues in the CDR3. Here the CDR3 reads CASSLLSPNRVSDEAFF. CDR3 in DNA: TGTGCCAGCAGTTTATTGTCACCGAACAGGGTTTCCGATGAAGCTTTCTTT.

This clone was counted a single time. This chain links TRBV4-3 with TRBJ2-7; D may be TRBD2 (6 bases). Trimming left V 0 bases short and J 1 base short, with 13 bases between. Germline V gives CDR1 LGHNA, CDR2 YSLEER. The CDR3 has 16 residues. The DNA of the CDR3 is TGCGCCAGCAGCCAAGATTTGGCTAGCGCATCCTACGAGCAGTACTTC. As protein: CASSQDLASASYEQYF.

V and J are TRBV7-6 and TRBJ2-2; TRBD2 aligns across 15 bases. Germline CDR1 reads SGHVS; CDR2 reads FNYEAQ. The CDR3 spans 18 residues. Losses at the gene ends were 4 bases for V and 3 bases for J; bases not matched to a gene: 6. Here the CDR3 reads CASSSGLAGGPDTGELFF. For the CDR3, the DNA is TGTGCCAGCAGCTCGGGACTAGCGGGAGGCCCTGACACCGGGGAGCTGTTTTTT.

Regarding this clone: Other DNA sequences in this sample translate to the same CDR3. The chain carries TRBV7-9 and TRBJ2-7, with D perhaps matching TRBD2 (6 bases). The germline gives CDR1 SEHNR, CDR2 FQNEAQ (reference sequence). The CDR3 has 13 residues. V was shortened by 5 bases and J by 4 bases, with 12 bases between the two germline ends. CDR3 nucleotide sequence: TGTGCCAGCAGCCCCCCTGGGGGGTACGAGCAGTACTTC. Amino acid sequence: CASSPPGGYEQYF. The entire variable domain, with the rest obtained from reference TRBV7-9 and TRBJ2-7, is as follows: DTGVSQNPRHKITKRGQNVTFRCDPISEHNRLYWYRQTLGQGPEFLTYFQNEAQLEKSRLLSDRFSAERPKGSFSTLEIQRTEQGDSAMYLCASSPPGGYEQYFGPGTRLTVT.

The chain links TRBV5-8 to TRBJ1-5; D is unclear. Germline V gives CDR1 SGHTS, CDR2 YDEGEE. There are 14 residues in the CDR3. V gave up 2 bases and J gave up 4 bases, with 10 bases separating them. The CDR3 reads CASSFWEVNQPQHF. The DNA for the CDR3 is TGTGCCAGCAGCTTCTGGGAGGTGAATCAGCCCCAGCATTTT.

V usage is TRBV6-1 and J usage is TRBJ1-1; a weak D match, TRBD1 (5 bases). V shed 3 bases and J shed 5 bases, with 10 bases lying between them. This CDR3 contains 13 residues. CDR1 and CDR2 (germline): MNHNS, SASEGT. This chain's CDR3 is CASSEGGLTEAFF. The CDR3 DNA is TGTGCCAGCAGTGAGGGGGGTTTAACTGAAGCTTTCTTT.

This chain links TRBV4-1 with TRBJ2-1, with D uncertain. V shed 1 base and J shed 10 bases, with 11 bases lying between them. Per germline, CDR1 MGHRA and CDR2 YSYEKL. The CDR3 extends over 13 amino acids. Here the CDR3 reads CASSQVPLWEQFF. DNA for the CDR3: TGCGCCAGCAGCCAAGTCCCGCTTTGGGAGCAGTTCTTC.

Only one count was recorded for this clone. The genes are TRBV7-9 and TRBJ1-4; D not certain. Per germline, CDR1 SEHNR and CDR2 FQNEAQ (reference sequence). The CDR3 runs 14 residues. Trimming removed 5 bases from V and 0 bases from J, with 7 bases in between. The CDR3, as DNA: TGTGCCAGCAGCCACGAAGCAACTAATGAAAAACTGTTTTTT. Translated: CASSHEATNEKLFF.

V and J are TRBV28 and TRBJ1-1; D is uncertain. V gave up 4 bases and J gave up 0 bases, with 9 bases separating them. Germline values: CDR1 MDHEN, CDR2 SYDVKM. CDR3 size: 14 residues. DNA of the CDR3: TGTGCCAGCAGTTACACATTGTTGAACACTGAAGCTTTCTTT. The encoded protein is CASSYTLLNTEAFF.

J is TRBJ1-2 and V is TRBV6-6; 8 bases agree with TRBD1. Germline CDR1 MNHNY, CDR2 SVGAGI (reference sequence). V shed 5 bases, J shed 4 bases, and the junction held 3 bases outside the gene matches. The CDR3 contains 13 residues. The CDR3 sequence is CASSTDRAYGYTF. CDR3 DNA: TGTGCCAGCAGTACGGACAGGGCCTATGGCTACACCTTC.

This clone appeared a few times. The chain employs TRBV7-2 and TRBJ1-1; maybe TRBD1 (6 bases). Germline CDR1 and CDR2: SGHTA and FQGNSA. CDR3 length: 15 amino acids. Trimming cost V 2 bases and J 3 bases, with 13 bases left between them. CDR3 nucleotide sequence: TGTGCCAGCAGCTTACCTTACAGGGAAGACACTGAAGCTTTCTTT. This translates into CASSLPYREDTEAFF.

This sequence joins TRBV27 and TRBJ2-7, with D possibly being TRBD1 or TRBD2 (5 bases each). The ends were cut back, 2 bases at V and 3 bases at J, with 11 bases in the middle. The CDR3 is made up of 14 amino acids. CDR1 and CDR2 from the germline V gene are MNHEY and SMNVEV (reference sequence). This CDR3 reads CASSLGTVLYEQYF. The DNA for the CDR3 is TGTGCCAGCAGTTTAGGGACGGTTCTCTACGAGCAGTACTTC.

The chain joins TRBV2 to TRBJ1-4; no definite D call. Germline loops: CDR1 SNHLY, CDR2 FYNNEI. Trimming took 5 bases from V and 3 from J, leaving 10 bases between them. The CDR3 consists of 14 residues. The CDR3 spells CASSRPSSNEKLFF. CDR3 in DNA: TGTGCCAGCAGTCGCCCCAGTTCTAATGAAAAACTGTTTTTT.

The gene calls are TRBV6-1 and TRBJ2-5; weak D call: TRBD2 (5 bases). CDR1 and CDR2 (germline): MNHNS, SASEGT. The CDR3 covers 15 residues. Between the trimmed V and J ends, which lost 4 bases and 2 bases, there was a span of 14 bases. The CDR3 sequence: CASSGGLMLQETQYF. The CDR3 DNA is TGTGCCAGCAGTGGTGGACTGATGCTACAAGAGACCCAGTACTTC.

V usage is TRBV4-2 and J usage is TRBJ2-4, with D uncertain. The germline V gene encodes CDR1 LGHNA and CDR2 YNFKEQ. Trimming stripped 3 bases from V and 0 bases from J, with 15 bases between. The CDR3 is made up of 17 amino acids. In nucleotides, the CDR3 is TGTGCCAGCAGCCAGCCGTTGACGGGTGTAGCCAAAAACATTCAGTACTTC. Its protein product is CASSQPLTGVAKNIQYF.

The chain recombines TRBV29-1 with TRBJ2-1; 7 positions match TRBD2. Germline CDR1 and CDR2: SQVTM and ANQGSEA. V lost 7 bases to trimming and J lost 5 bases; unmatched junction nucleotides: 5. The CDR3 sequence is 12 residues long. CDR3 coding DNA: TGCAGCGCCCTAGCGGAGCACAATGAGCAGTTCTTC. Its translation: CSALAEHNEQFF.

This clone appeared once. The rearrangement uses TRBV28 and TRBJ2-1; tentatively, D is TRBD2 (6 bases). Deletions cut 10 bases from V and 4 bases from J, with 20 bases between. Germline V gives CDR1 MDHEN, CDR2 SYDVKM. The CDR3 covers 15 residues. CDR3 nucleotides: TGTGCCAACCCCTCAACCGGGAGACGATACAATGAGCAGTTCTTC. It yields the protein CANPSTGRRYNEQFF.

V gene TRBV9 combines with J gene TRBJ2-6; either TRBD1 or TRBD2 may fit D (5 bases each). Trimming removed 0 bases at V and 0 bases at J, with 13 bases between. The CDR3 contains 18 residues. Germline V lookup: CDR1 SGDLS, CDR2 YYNGEE. This chain's CDR3 is CASSVGGVLSSGANVLTF. The DNA for the CDR3 is TGTGCCAGCAGCGTAGGAGGGGTCCTCAGCTCTGGGGCCAACGTCCTGACTTTC. Full variable domain (rest looked up from reference TRBV9 and TRBJ2-6): DSGVTQTPKHLITATGQRVTLRCSPRSGDLSVYWYQQSLDQGLQFLIQYYNGEERAKGNILERFSAQQFPDLHSELNLSSLELGDSALYFCASSVGGVLSSGANVLTFGAGSRLTVL.

This clone was seen more than once but under ten times. The chain couples TRBV9 to TRBJ1-1; D unresolved. CDR3 length equals 14 residues. Germline lookup yields CDR1 SGDLS and CDR2 YYNGEE. V lost 0 bases to trimming and J lost 6 bases, with 12 bases between them. The chain's CDR3 is CASSVVHSTPEAFF. The DNA of the CDR3 is TGTGCCAGCAGCGTAGTTCACAGTACCCCTGAAGCTTTCTTT.

V is TRBV25-1 and J is TRBJ1-2; TRBD1 matches 10 bases. This CDR3 is built from 17 residues. CDR1 is MGHDK and CDR2 is SYGVNS in the germline V gene. The junction had 11 bases not matched to a gene; V was cut back by 4 bases and J by 3 bases. The CDR3 nucleotides are TGTGCCAGCAGTGTAAACCGGGACAGGGGATCGTACTATGGCTACACCTTC. Protein sequence: CASSVNRDRGSYYGYTF.

The gene calls are TRBV7-9 and TRBJ2-1; D call uncertain. CDR1 is SEHNR, CDR2 FQNEAQ, per germline (reference sequence). Trimming stripped 5 bases from V and 3 bases from J, with 17 bases between. The CDR3 is 16 amino acids. The DNA for the CDR3 is TGTGCCAGCAGCCCTCCCATTCCGAGCCTCTACAATGAGCAGTTCTTC. Amino acid sequence: CASSPPIPSLYNEQFF.

The rearrangement uses TRBV28 and TRBJ2-7, with a tentative D call TRBD2 (5 bases). CDR3 size: 14 residues. Deletions cut 5 bases from V and 2 bases from J, with 13 bases between. Per the germline V gene, CDR1 is MDHEN and CDR2 is SYDVKM. CDR3 DNA sequence: TGTGCCAGCAGTACCTATAAGGGAGCCTACGAGCAGTACTTC. Its translation is CASSTYKGAYEQYF.